This T cell receptor beta chain was obtained from a study of T cell clonality in common variable immunodeficiency. The study, taken as a whole, reports: CVID patient heterogeneity limited repertoire-clinical complication correlations. What drives increased CVID clonality needs T cell subpopulation sequencing.

Each donor provided roughly 5 to 8 ml of heparinized whole blood. Produced via immunoSEQ multiplex PCR; TCRdb's table is partial and in-frame only. Observed in the sample are around 50,000 clones, none of them singletons. With regard to this clone: Its target is unknown. The read stops 3 residues short of the end of the CDR3; the missing end is completed from the germline J gene.

V was trimmed by 3 bases and J by 5 bases, leaving 12 bases between them. The CDR3 runs to 13 residues. Germline CDR1 SGHRS, CDR2 YFSETQ. The genes are TRBV5-1 and TRBJ2-7, with D possibly TRBD1 on 6 matching bases. Material: peripheral blood mononuclear cells. The receptor's source is a person aged 18 to 70 in good health. CDR3 bases read: TGCGCCAGCAGCTGGGGGCAGGCTAACGAG. Translation: CASSWGQANE. The entire CDR3 protein is CASSWGQANEQYF.